Reported below is one TCR beta chain. These data come from a study of blood T cell repertoires in COVID-19. Produced via immunoSEQ multiplex PCR; TCRdb's table is partial and in-frame only. The sample shows hundreds of thousands of clones, approximately 87% of them seen only once. CDR3 length: 11 residues. The V and J ends lost 0 bases and 8 bases respectively, with 7 bases between them. The germline CDR1 and CDR2 sequences are DFQATT and SNEGSKA (reference sequence). This receptor was identified in a woman aged 45-60 years who had recovered from COVID-19. The sample comprised PBMCs or T cells enriched from blood (not recorded which). The chain combines TRBV20-1 with TRBJ1-1; the D is unclear. The CDR3 DNA sequence: TGCAGTGCTAGAGAGGGCAGGGAAGCTTTCTTT. Protein: CSAREGREAFF.